The next 32 T cell receptor beta chains were all read from a single sample in a study of blood T cells in healthy people across ages. The use of a sample-barcoded 5' primer and a J-beta primer mix characterized a second PCR of roughly 6 to 12 cycles. TCRdb ran MiXCR on the 5' RACE reads and lists one entry per CDR3 protein. Of roughly 1,700,000 distinct CDR3 sequences listed, roughly 30% are singletons. The sequenced sample was blood. The receptors derive from a woman in her twenties or thirties in good health.

This clonotype was counted once. The junction and the germline gene differ at one end; a read error may be behind it. This chain joins TRBV4-1 and TRBJ2-1, with D perhaps matching TRBD1 or TRBD2 (6 bases each). This CDR3 region has 16 residues. Per germline, CDR1 MGHRA and CDR2 YSYEKL. The CDR3 loop is CACSQGGYRSYNEQFF. The CDR3 nucleotides read TGCGCCTGCAGCCAAGGGGGGTACCGCTCCTACAATGAGCAGTTCTTC.

This clonotype was counted ten times or more. The genes are TRBV3-1 and TRBJ2-3; 9 nucleotides align to TRBD2. V trimming: 6 bases; J trimming: 5 bases; junction bases outside the gene matches: 9. Per the germline V gene, CDR1 is LGHDT and CDR2 is YNNKEL (reference sequence). The CDR3 runs to 15 residues. For the CDR3, the DNA is TGTGCCAGCAGTCTGACTAGCGGAGGGGAAGATACGCAGTATTTT. It encodes CASSLTSGGEDTQYF.

The chain uses TRBV7-2 and TRBJ1-4, with D maybe TRBD1 (5 bases). Germline V gives CDR1 SGHTA, CDR2 FQGNSA. Trimming left V 3 bases short and J 8 bases short, with 19 bases between. There are 16 residues in the CDR3. CDR3 DNA sequence: TGTGCCAGCAGCTTCGTGGGGGGGGTACTTGGGGAAAAACTGTTTTTT. This sequence encodes CASSFVGGVLGEKLFF.

In this sample, this clonotype turned up many times. V usage is TRBV4-1 and J usage is TRBJ2-1, with 11 positions matching TRBD2. Per the germline V gene, CDR1 is MGHRA and CDR2 is YSYEKL. V gave up 1 base and J gave up 7 bases; unmatched junction bases: 12. The CDR3 has 18 residues. In DNA form, the CDR3 reads TGCGCCAGCAGCCAAGTAGGGATAGCGGGAGGGCAGAGGAATGAGCAGTTCTTC. As protein: CASSQVGIAGGQRNEQFF.

Concerning this clonotype: This may arise from a read error, as a much more abundant clone is one base away. The chain recombines TRBV5-1 with TRBJ1-4, with 10 bases identical to TRBD1. V was pared by 3 bases and J by 10 bases, with 6 bases of the junction left unmatched. The CDR3 has 14 residues. Looked up from germline, CDR1 is SGHRS and CDR2 is YFSETQ. CDR3 residues: CASSWGTGDGKLFF. The CDR3 bases are TGCGCCAGCAGCTGGGGGACAGGGGACGGAAAACTGTTTTTT.

The chain recombines TRBV20-1 with TRBJ2-4; 7 bases align to TRBD2. Germline V lookup: CDR1 DFQATT, CDR2 SNEGSKA (reference sequence). The CDR3 extends over 20 amino acids. The J segment lost 1 base and the V segment lost 0 bases, leaving 18 bases of the junction unmatched. The CDR3 reads CSARDAGAWGGSGAKNIQYF. The CDR3 region has the DNA TGCAGTGCTAGAGATGCTGGCGCTTGGGGGGGGTCAGGGGCCAAAAACATTCAGTACTTC.

This clonotype has more than one count but fewer than ten. V and J are TRBV24-1 and TRBJ2-7, with D perhaps matching TRBD2 (5 bases). There are 14 residues in the CDR3. Trimming cost V 0 bases and J 0 bases, with 5 bases left between them. The V gene's germline CDR1 is KGHDR and CDR2 SFDVKD. For the CDR3, the DNA is TGTGCCACCAGTGATTTGGGGAGCTCCTACGAGCAGTACTTC. Protein product: CATSDLGSSYEQYF.

V usage is TRBV7-2 and J usage is TRBJ2-1, with a possible D match to TRBD1 (6 bases). Trimming took off 7 bases at V and 7 bases at J, with 20 bases between the two ends. The germline V gene has CDR1 SGHTA and CDR2 FQGNSA. This CDR3 is built from 15 residues. The CDR3 nucleotides are TGTGCCAGCACTCCATGGAGAGGGCAGGGGAATGAGCAGTTCTTC. Translated, it gives CASTPWRGQGNEQFF.

This chain links TRBV5-6 with TRBJ2-5, with 8 bases identical to TRBD1. Looked up from germline, CDR1 is SGHDT and CDR2 is YYEEEE. The trim removed 4 bases at V and 2 bases at J, leaving 10 bases unmatched. This CDR3 has 16 amino acids. Here the CDR3 reads CASSPDRGPNQETQYF. CDR3 DNA sequence: TGTGCCAGCAGCCCAGACAGGGGTCCGAATCAAGAGACCCAGTACTTC.

The V and J genes are TRBV9 and TRBJ2-7; 7 bases are shared with TRBD1. Germline V gene data show CDR1 as SGDLS and CDR2 as YYNGEE. With 1 base clipped from V and 4 bases from J, the junction kept 5 bases outside the gene matches. The CDR3 contains 14 residues. The DNA of the CDR3 is TGTGCCAGCAGCGTATGGGACAGAGATTACGAGCAGTACTTC. This codes for CASSVWDRDYEQYF.

The rearrangement links TRBV29-1 to TRBJ1-3; maybe TRBD1 (5 bases). Germline CDR1 SQVTM, CDR2 ANQGSEA. This CDR3 has 12 residues. Trimming took off 8 bases at V and 2 bases at J, with 10 bases between the two ends. CDR3 sequence (DNA): TGCAGCTGGGGGGGAACTGGAAACACCATATATTTT. It is translated as CSWGGTGNTIYF.

This clonotype was recorded at least ten times. The chain couples TRBV20-1 to TRBJ2-7, with D possibly matching TRBD1 (6 bases). Germline V CDR1 and CDR2: DFQATT, SNEGSKA (reference sequence). The CDR3 is 11 amino acids. V was cut by 6 bases and J by 3 bases, with 9 bases left in between. CDR3 region: CSARQVYEQYF. The DNA of the CDR3 is TGCAGTGCAAGACAGGTCTACGAGCAGTACTTC.

This clonotype was found many times. V and J are TRBV10-3 and TRBJ2-7; D gene unclear. In germline, CDR1 is ENHRY, CDR2 SYGVKD. Trimming removed 5 bases at V and 4 bases at J, with 18 bases between. CDR3 size: 15 residues. This chain's CDR3 is CAISSPDRGLYEQYF. The CDR3 DNA follows: TGTGCCATCAGTTCCCCGGATCGTGGGTTATACGAGCAGTACTTC.

This clonotype turned up a few times. The J gene is TRBJ2-3, the V gene TRBV7-8; TRBD2 matches 7 bases. CDR3 size: 13 residues. In germline, CDR1 is SGHVS, CDR2 FQNEAQ. J lost 4 bases, V lost 7 bases, and 5 bases had no gene match. The DNA of the CDR3 is TGTGCCAGCACCGTAGCGGGCCCAGATACGCAGTATTTT. Its protein is CASTVAGPDTQYF. The complete variable domain, with remaining parts taken from reference TRBV7-8 and TRBJ2-3, reads GAGVSQSPRYKVAKRGQDVALRCDPISGHVSLFWYQQALGQGPEFLTYFQNEAQLDKSGLPSDRFFAERPEGSVSTLKIQRTQQEDSAVYLCASTVAGPDTQYFGPGTRLTVL.

This clonotype was observed many times. This CDR3 is CASSPSGIEGYTF. For the CDR3, the DNA is TGCGCCAGCAGTCCATCAGGAATAGAAGGCTACACCTTC. This chain uses TRBV10-1 with TRBJ1-2; D remains unclear. CDR3 length: 13 residues. V was shortened by 5 bases and J by 8 bases, with 15 bases between the two germline ends. CDR1 WNHNN and CDR2 SYGVQD come from the germline V gene (reference sequence).

This rearrangement joins TRBV12-3 or TRBV12-4 to TRBJ1-2; D gene uncertain. The germline V and J ends were trimmed by 5 bases and 5 bases, with 12 bases remaining between them. This CDR3 region has 13 residues. CDR3 sequence reads: CASSPGRVYGYTF. CDR3 sequence (DNA): TGTGCCAGCAGTCCCGGGCGCGTTTATGGCTACACCTTC.

This clonotype has only a few counts. This chain connects TRBV4-3 to TRBJ1-1; no reliable D call. Deletions cut 1 base from V and 1 base from J, with 10 bases between. The CDR3 runs 15 residues. Germline loops: CDR1 LGHNA, CDR2 YSLEER. CDR3 region: CASSQAALENTEAFF. The DNA for the CDR3 is TGCGCCAGCAGCCAAGCGGCCTTAGAGAACACTGAAGCTTTCTTT.

The chain recombines TRBV24-1 with TRBJ1-2; a possible D gene is TRBD1 (5 bases). CDR3 length: 15 residues. Germline V gene sequence: CDR1 KGHDR, CDR2 SFDVKD. V lost 4 bases to trimming and J lost 4 bases, with 15 bases between them. The CDR3 sequence is CATSDATGTGYGYTF. The CDR3, as DNA: TGTGCCACCAGTGACGCCACCGGGACGGGCTATGGCTACACCTTC.

This clonotype showed up just a few times. The V gene is TRBV24-1, the J gene TRBJ1-5; D ambiguous. Germline CDR1 reads KGHDR; CDR2 reads SFDVKD. The CDR3 contains 17 residues. The ends were cut back, 4 bases at V and 0 bases at J, with 15 bases in the middle. CDR3 nucleotides: TGTGCCACCAGTGAGCTTAGACCGAACAATAGCAATCAGCCCCAGCATTTT. It codes for CATSELRPNNSNQPQHF.

This clonotype was counted a single time. V and J are TRBV10-1 and TRBJ1-1; 12 bases align to TRBD1. The V gene's germline CDR1 is WNHNN and CDR2 SYGVQD (reference sequence). Trimming cost V 4 bases and J 3 bases; bases outside gene matches: 6. The CDR3 extends over 16 amino acids. As DNA, the CDR3 is TGCGCCAGCAGTGGCCGGGACAGGGGGCAAGACACTGAAGCTTTCTTT. It codes for CASSGRDRGQDTEAFF.

The rearrangement joins TRBV5-1 to TRBJ2-6, with D hard to call. Germline CDR1 and CDR2: SGHRS and YFSETQ. This CDR3 region has 16 residues. V lost 0 bases to trimming and J lost 0 bases, with 7 bases between them. CDR3 residues: CASSLVANSGANVLTF. The CDR3 region has the DNA TGCGCCAGCAGCTTGGTGGCGAACTCTGGGGCCAACGTCCTGACTTTC.

This clonotype was detected ten times or more. J is TRBJ2-7 and V is TRBV10-2, with no clear D. Germline assignment: CDR1 WSHSY and CDR2 SAAADI. CDR3 size: 15 residues. The V gene lost 0 bases and the J gene lost 2 bases, with 11 bases spanning the gap. The CDR3, as DNA: TGCGCCAGCAGTGAGTCCCCATTCTCGGCCTACGAGCAGTACTTC. This encodes CASSESPFSAYEQYF.

This clonotype was picked up a small number of times. The chain links TRBV30 to TRBJ2-1; perhaps TRBD2 as D (5 bases). This CDR3 has 15 residues. With 8 bases removed from V and 6 bases from J, the gap between germline ends came to 23 bases. CDR1 GTSNPN and CDR2 SVGIG come from the germline V gene (reference sequence). CDR3 sequence: CAGEDYRTTINEQFF. CDR3 in DNA: TGTGCCGGGGAAGACTACCGGACCACCATCAATGAGCAGTTCTTC.

This clonotype occurred once. The chain recombines TRBV5-6 with TRBJ2-5, with D perhaps assigned TRBD1 or TRBD2 (5 bases each). CDR3 length equals 17 residues. The V end was cut by 4 bases, the J end by 3 bases, with 22 bases between. In germline, CDR1 is SGHDT, CDR2 YYEEEE. CDR3 in DNA: TGTGCCAGCAGCGACCGACCGGGACGGACCCTGAAAGAGACCCAGTACTTC. This sequence encodes CASSDRPGRTLKETQYF.

With regard to this clonotype: A junction boundary mismatches the germline segment, possibly from a read error. The chain has TRBV7-8 and TRBJ2-2, with D tentatively TRBD1 (6 bases). The CDR3 loop spans 13 amino acids. The V gene's germline CDR1 is SGHVS and CDR2 FQNEAQ. Here the CDR3 reads CVSREGGTGELFF. The CDR3 DNA sequence: TGTGTCAGCAGGGAAGGGGGCACCGGGGAGCTGTTTTTT. The full variable domain, rest sourced from reference TRBV7-8 and TRBJ2-2, is GAGVSQSPRYKVAKRGQDVALRCDPISGHVSLFWYQQALGQGPEFLTYFQNEAQLDKSGLPSDRFFAERPEGSVSTLKIQRTQQEDSAVYLCVSREGGTGELFFGEGSRLTVL.

V usage is TRBV7-6 and J usage is TRBJ2-3, with a tentative D call TRBD2 (6 bases). The V and J ends lost 10 bases and 1 base respectively, with 15 bases between them. Looked up from germline, CDR1 is SGHVS and CDR2 is FNYEAQ. The CDR3 loop spans 14 amino acids. The CDR3 is CATAGEVGTDTQYF. The CDR3 coding sequence is TGTGCCACCGCCGGGGAGGTCGGCACAGATACGCAGTATTTT.

There are a few counts of this clonotype. The V gene is TRBV7-8, the J gene TRBJ1-5; maybe TRBD1 (6 bases). The V end was cut by 2 bases, the J end by 4 bases, with 18 bases between. The CDR3 is 17 amino acids. Germline CDR1 is SGHVS and CDR2 is FQNEAQ. CDR3: CASSLWRGALGNQPQHF. CDR3 nucleotide sequence: TGTGCCAGCAGCTTATGGAGGGGGGCTTTAGGGAATCAGCCCCAGCATTTT. The full variable domain, its missing parts supplied by reference TRBV7-8 and TRBJ1-5, is GAGVSQSPRYKVAKRGQDVALRCDPISGHVSLFWYQQALGQGPEFLTYFQNEAQLDKSGLPSDRFFAERPEGSVSTLKIQRTQQEDSAVYLCASSLWRGALGNQPQHFGDGTRLSIL.

The CDR3: CTSSVGNLAGVLKEQFF. The CDR3 DNA is TGTACCAGCAGCGTAGGAAACTTAGCGGGGGTCCTTAAGGAGCAGTTCTTC. The chain recombines TRBV7-2 with TRBJ2-1; 9 bases agree with TRBD2. The CDR3 is made up of 17 amino acids. Germline V gives CDR1 SGHTA, CDR2 FQGNSA. The V and J ends lost 5 bases and 10 bases, in that order; junction bases with no gene match: 18.

Remarks on this clonotype: Possible read error: a much larger clone is one base away. V usage is TRBV10-3 and J usage is TRBJ1-2; D is ambiguous. Germline V gives CDR1 ENHRY, CDR2 SYGVKD. This CDR3 spans 16 amino acids. Trimming pared 4 bases from V and 4 bases from J, leaving 19 bases between. DNA of the CDR3: TGTGCCATCAGTGGGCGTTGGACGGCCTCTAGCTATGGCTACACCTTC. It encodes CAISGRWTASSYGYTF.

The V call is TRBV18, the J call TRBJ2-7; D possibly corresponds to TRBD2 (6 bases). This CDR3 region has 13 residues. The V end was cut by 3 bases, the J end by 6 bases, with 12 bases between. Germline loops: CDR1 KGHSH, CDR2 LQKENI. The CDR3: CASSPLGLVEQYF. CDR3 DNA sequence: TGTGCCAGCTCACCGCTGGGACTTGTCGAGCAGTACTTC.

This chain connects TRBV9 to TRBJ2-3; 7 nucleotides line up with TRBD1. Trimming at V came to 0 bases and at J to 3 bases, leaving 7 bases not matched to a gene. Germline lookup yields CDR1 SGDLS and CDR2 YYNGEE. CDR3 length: 16 residues. The CDR3 DNA sequence: TGTGCCAGCAGCGTAGAGGGGAAGGGGGCGACAGATACGCAGTATTTT. It yields the protein CASSVEGKGATDTQYF.

The CDR3 nucleotides read TGCAGCGCGGTAGGGGTCTACGAGCAGTACTTC. It specifies CSAVGVYEQYF. The chain is built from TRBV29-1 and TRBJ2-7, with D perhaps matching TRBD1 (5 bases). The germline V and J ends were trimmed by 7 bases and 3 bases, with 10 bases remaining between them. The CDR3 consists of 11 residues. The germline gives CDR1 SQVTM, CDR2 ANQGSEA.